A single sample gave rise to the 11 T cell receptor beta chains below, sequenced in a study of blood T cell repertoires in COVID-19. Data came from immunoSEQ multiplex PCR; TCRdb stores just in-frame clones and leaves some out. The sample carries 150,000 to 170,000 clones, 80% to 90% recorded once. The sample comprised peripheral blood. The receptors derive from a woman aged 60-75 years with COVID-19, enrolled during active disease.

J is TRBJ1-1 and V is TRBV12-3 or TRBV12-4; D unresolved. CDR3 length: 12 residues. V was clipped by 5 bases and J by 9 bases, with 13 bases between them. CDR3 loop: CASSPLFPKAFF. In DNA form, the CDR3 reads TGTGCCAGCAGTCCCCTGTTTCCTAAAGCTTTCTTT.

The chain recombines TRBV3-1 (or the pseudogene TRBV3-2) with TRBJ1-6, with 9 bases lining up with TRBD1. Per germline, CDR1 LGHDT and CDR2 YNNKEL (reference sequence). The CDR3 contains 15 residues. V lost 5 bases and J lost 7; bases outside the gene matches: 6. The CDR3 protein is CASSLMGQGNSPLHF. The CDR3 DNA sequence: TGTGCCAGCAGCTTGATGGGACAGGGAAATTCACCCCTCCACTTT.

The gene calls are TRBV19 and TRBJ2-7, with 12 bases fitting TRBD2. The germline V gene encodes CDR1 LNHDA and CDR2 SQIVND (reference sequence). The CDR3 length is 15 residues. J lost 5 bases, V lost 4 bases, and 6 bases had no gene match. This chain's CDR3 is CASSTRTSGMNEQYF. CDR3 nucleotides: TGTGCCAGTAGTACCCGGACTAGCGGGATGAACGAGCAGTACTTC.

The CDR3 loop reads CASSELWTGVSGANVLTF. CDR3 DNA: TGTGCCAGCAGTGAACTGTGGACAGGGGTATCTGGGGCCAACGTCCTGACTTTC. The chain has TRBV6-1 and TRBJ2-6, with TRBD1 matching over 9 bases. Germline CDR1 is MNHNS and CDR2 is SASEGT. This CDR3 is 18 amino acids long. With V trimmed by 2 bases and J by 1 base, 6 bases remained unmatched.

The chain carries TRBV6-2 or TRBV6-3 and TRBJ2-1, with D possibly being TRBD2 (6 bases). The ends were cut back, 2 bases at V and 9 bases at J, with 14 bases in the middle. Germline CDR1 and CDR2: MNHEY and SVGEGT. The CDR3 has 14 amino acids. The CDR3 region has the DNA TGTGCCAGCAGTTACAGGGGCGGGAATGGTGAGCAGTTCTTC. As protein: CASSYRGGNGEQFF.

The chain combines TRBV5-5 with TRBJ2-1, with 9 bases lining up with TRBD2. The CDR3 is made up of 16 amino acids. From germline, CDR1 is SGHKS and CDR2 YYEKEE (reference sequence). V was pared by 3 bases and J by 5 bases, with 9 bases of the junction left unmatched. The CDR3 loop reads CASSWPGLATHNEQFF. CDR3 nucleotide sequence: TGTGCCAGCAGCTGGCCGGGACTAGCTACTCACAATGAGCAGTTCTTC.

The chain uses TRBV4-1 and TRBJ2-1, with 8 positions matching TRBD1. V trimming: 4 bases; J trimming: 8 bases; junction bases outside the gene matches: 7. The CDR3 is 14 residues long. CDR1 and CDR2 (germline): MGHRA, YSYEKL. The CDR3 is CASSLGQGQDEQFF. CDR3 bases: TGCGCCAGCAGCCTCGGACAGGGTCAGGATGAGCAGTTCTTC.

The chain employs TRBV2 and TRBJ1-5, with D possibly being TRBD1 (6 bases). Trimming pared 6 bases from V and 0 bases from J, leaving 21 bases between. Germline CDR1 SNHLY, CDR2 FYNNEI. The CDR3 consists of 18 residues. DNA for the CDR3: TGTGCCAGCAGACTAACCGCAGGGGAAGGGTATAGCAATCAGCCCCAGCATTTT. This encodes CASRLTAGEGYSNQPQHF. The full variable domain, with the rest looked up from reference TRBV2 and TRBJ1-5, is EPEVTQTPSHQVTQMGQEVILRCVPISNHLYFYWYRQILGQKVEFLVSFYNNEISEKSEIFDDQFSVERPDGSNFTLKIRSTKLEDSAMYFCASRLTAGEGYSNQPQHFGDGTRLSIL.

CDR3 loop: CASSPSPGQGLSGANVLTF. The CDR3 coding sequence is TGTGCCAGCAGCCCTTCACCCGGACAGGGACTATCTGGGGCCAACGTCCTGACTTTC. This sequence joins TRBV28 and TRBJ2-6; a weak D match, TRBD1 (8 bases). The V gene's germline CDR1 is MDHEN and CDR2 SYDVKM. The CDR3 sequence is 19 residues long. Trimming shortened V by 6 bases and J by 1 base, and 22 bases separated the two germline ends. The full variable domain, rest sourced from reference TRBV28 and TRBJ2-6, is DVKVTQSSRYLVKRTGEKVFLECVQDMDHENMFWYRQDPGLGLRLIYFSYDVKMKEKGDIPEGYSVSREKKERFSLILESASTNQTSMYLCASSPSPGQGLSGANVLTFGAGSRLTVL.

The chain employs TRBV18 and TRBJ2-2, with 9 bases that match TRBD1. Germline CDR1 and CDR2: KGHSH and LQKENI. V lost 3 bases and J lost 4; bases outside the gene matches: 12. The CDR3 is made up of 18 amino acids. CDR3 sequence (DNA): TGTGCCAGCTCACCTTCAATTCCGGGGACAGGGCTCACCGGGGAGCTGTTTTTT. Its protein product is CASSPSIPGTGLTGELFF.

V and J are TRBV29-1 and TRBJ1-1; 8 nucleotides align to TRBD1. The CDR3 is made up of 12 amino acids. Germline lookup yields CDR1 SQVTM and CDR2 ANQGSEA. Trimming cost V 3 bases and J 6 bases; bases outside gene matches: 3. The CDR3 spells CSVDRQGSEAFF. The DNA of the CDR3 is TGCAGCGTTGATCGACAGGGGTCTGAAGCTTTCTTT.